This TCR beta chain appears in the sequencing data of a study of CD8+CD57+ T cells in acquired aplastic anemia. Broader study findings: Significance was not reached for CD8+ Simpson's diversity between patients and controls.

With 5 bases removed from V and 1 base from J, the gap between germline ends came to 14 bases. The germline CDR1 and CDR2 sequences are SSHAT and FNYEAQ (reference sequence). The CDR3 length is 15 residues. This clonotype was counted a single time. Antigen specificity is unknown. Genomic DNA was employed as the template in profiling TCR beta VDJ and CDR3. From the reads, TCRdb called clonotypes with MiXCR, one entry per CDR3 protein. This table holds around 150,000 distinct CDR3 sequences, 35% to 55% found once. The sample taken for sequencing was sorted CD4+, CD8+, or CD8+CD57+ T cells (not recorded which) from PBMCs. V is TRBV7-7 and J is TRBJ2-5; tentative D call: TRBD2 (5 bases). This TCR derives from a human donor in good health. CDR3 protein: CASSPEGLAQETQYF. In nucleotides, the CDR3 is TGTGCCAGCAGCCCCGAGGGCCTAGCCCAAGAGACCCAGTACTTC. Together with reference TRBV7-7 and TRBJ2-5, the CDR3 gives the full variable domain: GAGVSQSPRYKVTKRGQDVTLRCDPISSHATLYWYQQALGQGPEFLTYFNYEAQPDKSGLPSDRFSAERPEGSISTLTIQRTEQRDSAMYRCASSPEGLAQETQYFGPGTRLLVL.